The next 29 T cell receptor beta chains were all read from a single sample in a study of T cells after yellow fever vaccination. MiXCR, applied by TCRdb to the 5' RACE reads, yields one record per CDR3 protein. The profile shows roughly 99,000 distinct CDR3 sequences, around 5.8% of them singletons. This specimen was CD8+ T cells sorted from PBMCs, taken 10 days after the yellow fever booster vaccination. Receptor source: a man aged 18 to 30 who received the YFV17D yellow fever vaccine.

This clonotype was recorded a few times. The chain has TRBV20-1 and TRBJ2-1, with 7 bases that match TRBD2. With V trimmed by 0 bases and J by 0 bases, 5 bases remained unmatched. This CDR3 comprises 16 residues. Germline V gene lookup returns CDR1 DFQATT and CDR2 SNEGSKA (reference sequence). The CDR3 bases are TGCAGTGCTAGAGATCTAGCGGAACCCTCCTACAATGAGCAGTTCTTC. As protein: CSARDLAEPSYNEQFF.

This clonotype was picked up a small number of times. This chain connects TRBV6-2 or TRBV6-3 to TRBJ2-2; 14 nucleotides align to TRBD2. Germline assignment: CDR1 MNHEY and CDR2 SVGEGT. V dropped 4 bases and J dropped 0; count of bases not matched to a gene: 10. This CDR3 is 20 amino acids long. CDR3 coding DNA: TGTGCCAGCAGTTCCGGGACTAGCGGGGGCCCTCCCGCGAACACCGGGGAGCTGTTTTTT. Its translation: CASSSGTSGGPPANTGELFF.

The chain couples TRBV4-3 to TRBJ1-2; 9 positions match TRBD1. The CDR3 runs to 16 residues. Germline CDR1 reads LGHNA; CDR2 reads YSLEER. V dropped 4 bases and J dropped 5; count of bases not matched to a gene: 11. CDR3 region: CASSLSHGTGLYGYTF. CDR3 coding DNA: TGCGCCAGCAGCCTGAGCCACGGGACAGGGTTGTATGGCTACACCTTC.

In this sample, this clonotype turned up many times. The V and J genes are TRBV29-1 and TRBJ2-1; 8 nucleotides line up with TRBD1. The germline V gene encodes CDR1 SQVTM and CDR2 ANQGSEA. With V trimmed by 6 bases and J by 4 bases, 11 bases remained unmatched. The CDR3 totals 15 residues. CDR3 sequence reads: CSVSYRDRRYNEQFF. CDR3 DNA: TGCAGCGTCAGTTACCGGGACAGGAGATACAATGAGCAGTTCTTC.

This clonotype showed up many times. The chain couples TRBV4-1 to TRBJ2-7; TRBD1 aligns across 7 bases. This CDR3 is built from 15 residues. Per the germline V gene, CDR1 is MGHRA and CDR2 is YSYEKL. Unmatched junction bases numbered 7, after V lost 3 bases and J lost 2 bases. This CDR3 is CASSHKSGGAYEQYF. CDR3 nucleotide sequence: TGCGCCAGCAGCCACAAGTCAGGGGGTGCCTACGAGCAGTACTTC.

The V call is TRBV5-4, the J call TRBJ1-1; TRBD1 might be the D (6 bases). V dropped 0 bases and J dropped 4 bases, with 7 bases sitting between them. This CDR3 is built from 13 residues. CDR1 is SGHNT, CDR2 YYREEE, per germline (reference sequence). CDR3 sequence: CASSLEGGTEAFF. DNA for the CDR3: TGTGCCAGCAGCTTGGAGGGGGGCACTGAAGCTTTCTTT.

In its sample, this clonotype was seen a few times. The chain has TRBV28 and TRBJ2-7; D remains unclear. The V end lost 5 bases, the J end lost 2 bases, and 13 bases lay between the germline ends. The CDR3 covers 14 residues. The germline gives CDR1 MDHEN, CDR2 SYDVKM. The CDR3 is CASSALGVTYEQYV. The DNA of the CDR3 is TGTGCCAGCAGTGCGCTTGGGGTTACCTACGAGCAGTACGTC.

This clonotype turned up a few times. The chain employs TRBV6-5 and TRBJ2-5, with 7 bases that match TRBD2. The trim removed 2 bases at V and 2 bases at J, leaving 5 bases unmatched. CDR1 is MNHEY and CDR2 is SVGAGI in the germline V gene. The CDR3 is 15 residues long. The CDR3 nucleotides are TGTGCCAGCAGTTACGGGGGGGGGACTCAAGAGACCCAGTACTTC. Its translation is CASSYGGGTQETQYF.

CDR3 loop: CASSSYRDRNTGELFF. The CDR3 DNA reads TGTGCCAGCAGTTCTTACCGGGACAGGAACACCGGGGAGCTGTTTTTT. The chain is built from TRBV12-3 or TRBV12-4 and TRBJ2-2; TRBD1 agrees at 7 bases. V lost 4 bases to trimming and J lost 1 base; unmatched junction nucleotides: 6. The CDR3 extends over 16 amino acids.

In this sample, this clonotype turned up a few times. The CDR3 region is CASSFGTVNSPLHF. CDR3 nucleotide sequence: TGTGCCAGCAGCTTCGGGACAGTAAATTCACCCCTCCACTTT. V usage is TRBV27 and J usage is TRBJ1-6, with TRBD1 matching over 7 bases. CDR1 is MNHEY, CDR2 SMNVEV, per germline (reference sequence). The CDR3 is made up of 14 amino acids. V lost 6 bases to trimming and J lost 7 bases; unmatched junction nucleotides: 6.

The chain couples TRBV5-6 to TRBJ2-7; 7 bases line up with TRBD1. CDR3 length: 14 amino acids. CDR1 is SGHDT, CDR2 YYEEEE, per germline. In nucleotides, the CDR3 is TGTGCCAGCAGCGTGACGGACAGGTCCTTCGAGCAGTACGTC. It codes for CASSVTDRSFEQYV.

The V gene is TRBV6-4, the J gene TRBJ2-1; TRBD2 aligns across 9 bases. J lost 4 bases, V lost 3 bases, and 4 bases had no gene match. The CDR3 runs 15 residues. The germline gives CDR1 MRHNA, CDR2 SNTAGT. The CDR3 loop reads CASSESSGVYNEQFF. The CDR3 DNA is TGTGCCAGCAGTGAATCTAGCGGGGTATACAATGAGCAGTTCTTC.

This clonotype was seen a few times. The V gene is TRBV7-2, the J gene TRBJ2-7, with a tentative D call TRBD1 (5 bases). The CDR3 is 14 residues long. V was pared by 1 base and J by 5 bases, with 12 bases between. Germline loops: CDR1 SGHTA, CDR2 FQGNSA. The CDR3 loop is CASSLVSGSDEQYV. DNA for the CDR3: TGTGCCAGCAGCTTAGTGTCAGGGTCGGACGAGCAGTACGTC.

V gene TRBV7-9 combines with J gene TRBJ2-3; TRBD2 matches 8 bases. V was clipped by 2 bases and J by 0 bases; unmatched bases: 10. The length of the CDR3 is 18 residues. Germline CDR1 and CDR2: SEHNR and FQNEAQ (reference sequence). CDR3 region: CASSLPPIAGLSTDTQYF. As DNA, the CDR3 is TGTGCCAGCAGCTTACCCCCTATAGCGGGGCTAAGCACAGATACGCAGTATTTT.

CDR3 nucleotide sequence: TGCAGCGTCGGTGGGACGGGGACGGAATCCTCCTACAATGAGCAGTTCTTC. This codes for CSVGGTGTESSYNEQFF. The V and J genes are TRBV29-1 and TRBJ2-1; D tentatively reads TRBD1 or TRBD2 (5 bases each). Germline V lookup: CDR1 SQVTM, CDR2 ANQGSEA. The CDR3 loop spans 17 amino acids. The ends were cut back, 6 bases at V and 0 bases at J, with 21 bases in the middle.

The chain is built from TRBV13 and TRBJ1-5; D gene ambiguous. The CDR3 has 14 residues. Trimming left V 5 bases short and J 4 bases short, with 12 bases between. Per the germline V gene, CDR1 is PRHDT and CDR2 is FYEKMQ (reference sequence). CDR3 coding DNA: TGTGCCAGCAGCACCCGGACGGGAAATCAGCCCCAGCATTTT. This gives the protein CASSTRTGNQPQHF.

This rearrangement joins TRBV6-6 to TRBJ1-6; D is undetermined. The CDR3 loop spans 15 amino acids. Trimming took 5 bases from V and 0 from J, leaving 8 bases between them. Germline V lookup: CDR1 MNHNY, CDR2 SVGAGI (reference sequence). The CDR3 reads CASSAGSSYNSPLHF. CDR3 DNA sequence: TGTGCCAGCAGTGCCGGTAGCTCCTATAATTCACCCCTCCACTTT.

This clonotype was seen more than once but under ten times. The genes are TRBV2 and TRBJ2-2, with D unclear. Deletions cut 5 bases from V and 3 bases from J, with 19 bases between. Germline loops: CDR1 SNHLY, CDR2 FYNNEI. The CDR3 length is 17 residues. CDR3 residues: CASSFQVGIGYTGELFF. The CDR3 DNA reads as TGTGCCAGCAGTTTTCAGGTGGGGATCGGGTACACCGGGGAGCTGTTTTTT. The variable domain in full, with the rest retrieved from reference TRBV2 and TRBJ2-2, is EPEVTQTPSHQVTQMGQEVILRCVPISNHLYFYWYRQILGQKVEFLVSFYNNEISEKSEIFDDQFSVERPDGSNFTLKIRSTKLEDSAMYFCASSFQVGIGYTGELFFGEGSRLTVL.

This clonotype turned up a few times. This chain uses TRBV7-7 with TRBJ1-4; tentative D call: TRBD1 (5 bases). CDR3 length: 15 residues. Deletions cut 1 base from V and 3 bases from J, with 9 bases between. CDR1 and CDR2 from the germline V gene are SSHAT and FNYEAQ (reference sequence). The CDR3 spells CASSLVGAPNEKLFF. Here the CDR3 DNA reads TGTGCCAGCAGCTTAGTAGGGGCACCTAATGAAAAACTGTTTTTT. The full variable domain, in which reference TRBV7-7 and TRBJ1-4 provide the parts outside the CDR3, is GAGVSQSPRYKVTKRGQDVTLRCDPISSHATLYWYQQALGQGPEFLTYFNYEAQPDKSGLPSDRFSAERPEGSISTLTIQRTEQRDSAMYRCASSLVGAPNEKLFFGSGTQLSVL.

The J gene is TRBJ1-1, the V gene TRBV9, with D unresolved. V was shortened by 0 bases and J by 6 bases, with 9 bases between the two germline ends. The CDR3 sequence is 13 residues long. Germline assignment: CDR1 SGDLS and CDR2 YYNGEE. The CDR3 here is CASSVGRLSEAFF. DNA of the CDR3: TGTGCCAGCAGCGTAGGACGACTATCTGAAGCTTTCTTT.

The sample holds many counts of this clonotype. The chain combines TRBV7-3 with TRBJ2-1; no clear D. The CDR3 consists of 15 residues. CDR1 is SGHTA and CDR2 is FQGTGA in the germline V gene. Trimming took off 0 bases at V and 5 bases at J, with 11 bases between the two ends. CDR3 sequence reads: CASSLTMEPHNEQFF. The CDR3 DNA reads TGTGCCAGCAGCTTAACGATGGAACCTCACAATGAGCAGTTCTTC. Looking up the rest from reference TRBV7-3 and TRBJ2-1 gives the full variable domain: GAGVSQTPSNKVTEKGKYVELRCDPISGHTALYWYRQSLGQGPEFLIYFQGTGAADDSGLPNDRFFAVRPEGSVSTLKIQRTERGDSAVYLCASSLTMEPHNEQFFGPGTRLTVL.

In this sample, this clonotype turned up a few times. This chain connects TRBV12-5 to TRBJ2-7, with 10 nucleotides matching TRBD1. Germline-derived CDR1 and CDR2 are LGHNT and FRNRAP. This CDR3 comprises 15 residues. Losses at the gene ends were 7 bases for V and 4 bases for J; bases not matched to a gene: 10. The CDR3 spells CASAPDRGGWYEQYF. CDR3 in DNA: TGTGCTAGTGCCCCGGACAGGGGGGGGTGGTACGAGCAGTACTTC.

This clonotype was found a few times. The DNA for the CDR3 is TGTGCCAGCAGCCAAGACTGGACCGGGGAGCTGTTTTTT. This translates into CASSQDWTGELFF. The V and J genes are TRBV4-2 and TRBJ2-2; D unclear. Deletions cut 0 bases from V and 5 bases from J, with 4 bases between. The CDR3 is made up of 13 amino acids. CDR1 and CDR2 from the germline V gene are LGHNA and YNFKEQ.

This clonotype was counted at least ten times. The V gene is TRBV28, the J gene TRBJ2-7; a weak D match, TRBD1 (6 bases). This CDR3 has 15 residues. Germline V gives CDR1 MDHEN, CDR2 SYDVKM. Trimming cost V 4 bases and J 3 bases, with 16 bases left between them. CDR3 coding DNA: TGTGCCAGCAGTTCTTCATCGCAGGGGATCTACGAGCAGTACGTC. It is translated as CASSSSSQGIYEQYV.

The CDR3 nucleotides read TGCGCCAGCAGTGAATTCCGGGGGATGAACACTGAAGCTTTCTTT. Translating gives CASSEFRGMNTEAFF. V is TRBV10-1 and J is TRBJ1-1, with a weak D call TRBD1 (5 bases). Germline CDR1 reads WNHNN; CDR2 reads SYGVQD (reference sequence). This CDR3 comprises 15 residues. Deletions cut 3 bases from V and 0 bases from J, with 11 bases between.

This clonotype was observed a handful of times. The J gene is TRBJ1-2, the V gene TRBV14; TRBD1 agrees at 7 bases. This CDR3 comprises 16 residues. Germline V gives CDR1 SGHDN, CDR2 FVKESK. The V segment lost 0 bases and the J segment 0 bases; nucleotides outside the gene matches: 4. CDR3 DNA sequence: TGTGCCAGCAGCCAAGACCACAGGGGAGCTAACTATGGCTACACCTTC. Protein: CASSQDHRGANYGYTF.

This clonotype was seen ten or more times. This chain uses TRBV20-1 with TRBJ2-1; a possible D gene is TRBD1 (6 bases). The V gene's germline CDR1 is DFQATT and CDR2 SNEGSKA (reference sequence). The CDR3 runs to 15 residues. Deletions cut 0 bases from V and 2 bases from J, with 11 bases between. CDR3 loop: CSARDQGQAYNEQFF. The CDR3 bases are TGCAGTGCTAGAGATCAGGGACAAGCCTACAATGAGCAGTTCTTC.

J is TRBJ2-7 and V is TRBV7-6; D is unclear. Germline assignment: CDR1 SGHVS and CDR2 FNYEAQ. Trimming took off 1 base at V and 3 bases at J, with 25 bases between the two ends. CDR3 size: 19 residues. The CDR3 reads CASSLGLIGMQDRYYEQYF. The CDR3 nucleotides read TGTGCCAGCAGCTTAGGGCTCATAGGGATGCAGGACCGATACTACGAGCAGTACTTC.

There are a few counts of this clonotype. J is TRBJ2-3 and V is TRBV6-5; 7 bases agree with TRBD2. The CDR3 extends over 16 amino acids. Germline V lookup: CDR1 MNHEY, CDR2 SVGAGI. Trimming cost V 6 bases and J 0 bases; bases outside gene matches: 9. The CDR3 sequence is CASSNLLAPSTDTQYF. The CDR3 DNA follows: TGTGCCAGCAGCAACCTACTAGCGCCTAGCACAGATACGCAGTATTTT.